The text below deals with one T cell receptor (beta chain). Its antigen remains unidentified. Base qualities are not provided; no much larger clone lies one nucleotide away. The data belong to a study of response to subunit inactivated influenza vaccine (dated by TCRdb to the late 2010s). About the study as a whole: Deep quantitative profiling of the T cell receptor repertoire was used in the study to follow responses to a trivalent subunit inactivated influenza vaccine. Beyond this particular receptor, the publication reports: The authors suggested that each seasonal influenza vaccination may recruit only a limited number of new T cells.

From a lookup of the germline V gene, CDR1 and CDR2 are SGHRS and YFSETQ. V is pruned by 4 bases and J by 7 bases, leaving 18 bases of the junction without a gene match. The CDR3 sequence holds 18 residues, the cysteine and phenylalanine included. CDR3 DNA is the only sequence kept; it has 54 bases, read in frame from the first base. To prepare the library, RT-PCR was applied. The instrument was an Illumina HiSeq 2500. Starting from the raw public reads, TCRdb applied fastp trimming at Q25, assembled clones with MiXCR and retained in-frame beta chains. Entries that share a CDR3 protein sequence are merged under the most common genes and DNA. Across this sample there are roughly 500,000 distinct CDR3 sequences, with less than 25% seen only once. Approximately 3% of the sample comes from the top ten. These same records also appear under a second study, on T cells expressing NK-cell markers. The second study reports: TCR beta cDNA libraries were prepared using 5'RACE template switching, which introduced a universal primer site and unique molecular identifiers. Under ten donors provided sorted CD3+CD56+NKG2C+, CD3+CD56+NKG2C- and CD3+CD56-NKG2C+ T-cell subsets, whose TCR beta-chain repertoires were profiled. Among the eight sequenced donors, only one was HCMV-seronegative, while the other seven were HCMV-seropositive. In several experiments an anti-gammadeltaTCR antibody was added to restrict sorting to alphabetaTCR-expressing T cells. For six donors, the dominant CD3+CD56+NKG2C+ clonotypes were among the top 10 CD8+ clonotypes and accounted for 1.0-7.0% of CD8+ T cells. Those dominant clonotypes were again the most abundant among CD3+CD56-NKG2C+ cells in a handful of donors, at about 25-60.1%. Whether the expanded NKG2C-expressing T cell clones were specific for HCMV antigens was left unclear. The study sequenced eight donors, all healthy volunteers chosen at random: three men and five women. HCMV serostatus was determined by detecting HCMV-specific IgG in serum with a commercial ELISA kit. Peripheral blood mononuclear cells were isolated from blood by Ficoll density gradient centrifugation. CD4+ and CD8+ T cells were isolated from PBMC by magnetic immunoseparation with Miltenyi isolation kits. cDNA synthesis was primed from the TCR beta constant segment, followed by two successive PCR amplification steps. Libraries were sequenced as 2 x 150 bp reads on Illumina HiSeq 2000/2500, MiSeq or NextSeq. MIGEC was used to demultiplex reads and group reads by UMI, and MiTCR was used to assemble and quantify clonotypes. To remove erroneous sequences, TCR cDNA sequences were retained only when supported by two or more reads. The tcR package was used for downstream repertoire analysis, with clonotypes matched between fractions based on CDR3 nucleotide sequence plus V segment. VDJmatch was used to annotate antigen specificity against VDJdb, with one amino acid substitution allowed in CDR3.

The receptor's source is a man aged 50 or older who received an inactivated influenza vaccine. Donor details come from another sample of the same person, matched by shared clones. This sequence uses TRBV5-1 and TRBJ2-1; 9 bases in between match TRBD1. Sequencing was performed on CD4+ T cells sorted from PBMCs, taken 12 days after vaccination. The CDR3 here reads CASSRGGQGFIGGNEQFF. The sequenced DNA is TGCGCCAGCAGCAGGGGTGGACAGGGGTTTATCGGCGGAAATGAGCAGTTCTTC.